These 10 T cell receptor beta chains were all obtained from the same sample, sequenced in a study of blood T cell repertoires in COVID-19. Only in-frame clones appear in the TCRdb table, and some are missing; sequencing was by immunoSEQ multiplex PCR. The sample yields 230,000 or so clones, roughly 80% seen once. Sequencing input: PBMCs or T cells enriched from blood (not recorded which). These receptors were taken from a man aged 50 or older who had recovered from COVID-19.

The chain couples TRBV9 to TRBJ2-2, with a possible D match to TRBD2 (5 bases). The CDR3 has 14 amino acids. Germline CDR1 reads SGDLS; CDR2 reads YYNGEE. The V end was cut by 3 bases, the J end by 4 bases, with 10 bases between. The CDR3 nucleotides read TGTGCCAGCAGCGCGAACCGGGGCACCGGGGAGCTGTTTTTT. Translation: CASSANRGTGELFF.

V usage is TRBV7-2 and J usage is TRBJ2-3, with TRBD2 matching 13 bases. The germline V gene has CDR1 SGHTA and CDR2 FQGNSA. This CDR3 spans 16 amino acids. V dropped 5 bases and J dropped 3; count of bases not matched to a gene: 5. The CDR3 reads CASSLRTSGRTDTQYF. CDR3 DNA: TGTGCCAGCAGCCTTCGGACTAGCGGGAGAACAGATACGCAGTATTTT.

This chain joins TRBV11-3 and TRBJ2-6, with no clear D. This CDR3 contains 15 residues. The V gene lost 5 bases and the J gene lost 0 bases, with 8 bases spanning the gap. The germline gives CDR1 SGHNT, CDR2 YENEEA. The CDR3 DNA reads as TGTGCCAGCAGCCCCTCCGTCTCTGGGGCCAACGTCCTGACTTTC. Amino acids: CASSPSVSGANVLTF.

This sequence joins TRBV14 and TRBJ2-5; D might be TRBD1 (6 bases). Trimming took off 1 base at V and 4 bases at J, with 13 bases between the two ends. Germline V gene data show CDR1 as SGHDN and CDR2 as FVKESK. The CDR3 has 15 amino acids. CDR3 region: CASSQVRGGGETQYF. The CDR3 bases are TGTGCCAGCAGCCAAGTTCGAGGGGGTGGAGAGACCCAGTACTTC.

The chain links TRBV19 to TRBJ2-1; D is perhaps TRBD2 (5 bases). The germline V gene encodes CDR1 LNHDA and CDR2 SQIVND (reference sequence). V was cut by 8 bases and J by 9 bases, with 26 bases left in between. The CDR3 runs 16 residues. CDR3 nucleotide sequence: TGTGCCAGTCGAGGTGGGGTGTGGACTGGGCGTCCTGAGCAGTTCTTC. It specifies CASRGGVWTGRPEQFF.

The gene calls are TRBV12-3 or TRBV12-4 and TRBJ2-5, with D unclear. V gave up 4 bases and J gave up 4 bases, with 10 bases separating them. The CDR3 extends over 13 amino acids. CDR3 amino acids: CASSSILGETQYF. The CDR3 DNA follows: TGTGCCAGCAGTTCAATCCTAGGAGAGACCCAGTACTTC.

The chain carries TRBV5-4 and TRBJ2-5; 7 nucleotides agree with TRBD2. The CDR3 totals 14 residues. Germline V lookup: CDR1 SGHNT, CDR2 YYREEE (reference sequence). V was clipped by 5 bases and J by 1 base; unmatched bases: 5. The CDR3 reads CASRPGGGQETQYF. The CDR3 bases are TGTGCCAGCAGGCCGGGAGGAGGCCAAGAGACCCAGTACTTC.

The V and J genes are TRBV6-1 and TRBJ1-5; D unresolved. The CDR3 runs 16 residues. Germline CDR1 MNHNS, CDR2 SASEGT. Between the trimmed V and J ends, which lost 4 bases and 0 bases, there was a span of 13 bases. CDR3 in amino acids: CASSGLATLSNQPQHF. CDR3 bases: TGTGCCAGCAGTGGGTTAGCGACACTTAGCAATCAGCCCCAGCATTTT.

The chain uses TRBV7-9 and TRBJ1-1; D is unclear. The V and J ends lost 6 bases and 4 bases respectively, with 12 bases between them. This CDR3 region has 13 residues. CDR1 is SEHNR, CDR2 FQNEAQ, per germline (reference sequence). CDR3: CASRPALSTEAFF. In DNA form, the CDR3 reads TGTGCCAGCAGGCCCGCCTTGAGCACTGAAGCTTTCTTT.

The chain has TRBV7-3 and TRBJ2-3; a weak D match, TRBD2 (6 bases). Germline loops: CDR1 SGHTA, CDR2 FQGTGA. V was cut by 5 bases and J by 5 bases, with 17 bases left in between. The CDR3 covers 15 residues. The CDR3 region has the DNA TGTGCCAGCAGCCGCGCTGGGGGGTCGGTAGATACGCAGTATTTT. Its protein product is CASSRAGGSVDTQYF.